The 18 T cell receptor beta chains below come from one sample, sequenced in a study of T cell responses to AZD1222 COVID-19 vaccine. TCRdb keeps only in-frame clones here, not all; method: immunoSEQ multiplex PCR. Among 95,000 or so clones listed, about 89% were seen once. The source was peripheral blood, collected 28 days after the second AZD1222 dose. The source is an adult who received the AZD1222 COVID-19 vaccine.

J is TRBJ2-2 and V is TRBV23-1; 11 bases align to TRBD1. TRBV23-1 is placed among ORFs of uncertain function. The CDR3 has 18 residues. The junction had 8 bases not matched to a gene; V was cut back by 4 bases and J by 1 base. As DNA, the CDR3 is TGCGCCAGCAGTCCCGGACAGGGGGCTCCTTTGAACACCGGGGAGCTGTTTTTT. Translation: CASSPGQGAPLNTGELFF.

The rearrangement uses TRBV12-3 or TRBV12-4 and TRBJ2-3; D unclear. The CDR3 sequence is 12 residues long. With 4 bases removed from V and 3 bases from J, the gap between germline ends came to 5 bases. The CDR3 region is CASSSMTDTQYF. DNA for the CDR3: TGTGCCAGCAGTTCTATGACAGATACGCAGTATTTT.

The chain links TRBV27 to TRBJ2-2, with 7 bases that match TRBD1. The CDR3 is 17 residues long. The ends lost 1 base at V and 5 bases at J; junction bases unmatched: 10. From germline, CDR1 is MNHEY and CDR2 SMNVEV (reference sequence). The CDR3 nucleotides read TGTGCCAGCAGTTTATTGTGGGGACAGCGCAGGACCGGGGAGCTGTTTTTT. It specifies CASSLLWGQRRTGELFF.

This chain connects TRBV9 to TRBJ2-1; TRBD2 matches 8 bases. V dropped 4 bases and J dropped 5; count of bases not matched to a gene: 8. The CDR3 consists of 15 residues. Germline loops: CDR1 SGDLS, CDR2 YYNGEE. The CDR3 sequence is CASSRRGAWDNEQFF. In DNA, the CDR3 is TGTGCCAGCAGCAGGCGGGGGGCCTGGGACAATGAGCAGTTCTTC.

V usage is TRBV2 and J usage is TRBJ1-2; 8 nucleotides align to TRBD1. Germline CDR1 SNHLY, CDR2 FYNNEI. This CDR3 spans 15 amino acids. Trimming at V came to 8 bases and at J to 0 bases, leaving 8 bases not matched to a gene. CDR3 nucleotides: TGTGCCAGCGAGGACAGGGAACCGCCTAACTATGGCTACACCTTC. This encodes CASEDREPPNYGYTF.

The V gene is TRBV24-1, the J gene TRBJ2-2; 7 bases are shared with TRBD1. Germline assignment: CDR1 KGHDR and CDR2 SFDVKD. V was clipped by 4 bases and J by 7 bases; unmatched bases: 5. The CDR3 length is 14 residues. DNA of the CDR3: TGTGCCACCAGTGAGAGGGGGCGCGACGGGGAGCTGTTTTTT. It translates to CATSERGRDGELFF.

The chain is built from TRBV29-1 and TRBJ1-3, with D perhaps matching TRBD1 (5 bases). Trimming removed 4 bases at V and 0 bases at J, with 10 bases between. CDR1 and CDR2 (germline): SQVTM, ANQGSEA. The CDR3 has 14 amino acids. The CDR3 DNA sequence: TGCAGCGTTGCAGGGAGCGACTCTGGAAACACCATATATTTT. As protein: CSVAGSDSGNTIYF.

CDR3 amino acids: CASSRGRDTDTQYF. CDR3 nucleotide sequence: TGCGCCAGCAGCCGCGGCAGGGACACAGATACGCAGTATTTT. This chain uses TRBV4-3 with TRBJ2-3; TRBD1 might be the D (5 bases). Germline CDR1 and CDR2: LGHNA and YSLEER. The CDR3 is made up of 14 amino acids. The V end lost 4 bases, the J end lost 2 bases, and 10 bases lay between the germline ends.

V is TRBV7-2 and J is TRBJ1-3, with D tentatively TRBD1 (5 bases). Looked up from germline, CDR1 is SGHTA and CDR2 is FQGNSA. Trimming removed 4 bases at V and 0 bases at J, with 10 bases between. The length of the CDR3 is 15 residues. CDR3 coding DNA: TGTGCCAGCAGCTCTCGACAGAGCTCTGGAAACACCATATATTTT. This translates into CASSSRQSSGNTIYF.

This CDR3 reads CASSLYPGRGNTIYF. The CDR3 DNA reads TGTGCCAGCAGTTTATATCCAGGCCGTGGAAACACCATATATTTT. J is TRBJ1-3 and V is TRBV27; the D is unclear. The germline V gene has CDR1 MNHEY and CDR2 SMNVEV (reference sequence). The CDR3 contains 15 residues. The ends were cut back, 1 base at V and 3 bases at J, with 10 bases in the middle.

This chain joins TRBV7-8 and TRBJ2-7; no definite D call. CDR3 length: 17 residues. The V end was cut by 0 bases, the J end by 0 bases, with 15 bases between. Germline assignment: CDR1 SGHVS and CDR2 FQNEAQ. CDR3 nucleotides: TGTGCCAGCAGCTTAGCTGGGCCAAGATCTATCTCCTACGAGCAGTACTTC. It is translated as CASSLAGPRSISYEQYF.

The chain has TRBV11-2 and TRBJ2-5, with D perhaps matching TRBD2 (7 bases). There are 13 residues in the CDR3. Germline V gives CDR1 SGHAT, CDR2 FQNNGV. Trimming shortened V by 5 bases and J by 4 bases, and 11 bases separated the two germline ends. CDR3 protein: CASSRGARETQYF. The CDR3 DNA follows: TGTGCCAGCAGCCGGGGGGCTAGAGAGACCCAGTACTTC.

Only one count was recorded for this clone. This sequence joins TRBV19 and TRBJ2-7; no firm D call. The CDR3 is 14 amino acids. Trimming cost V 1 base and J 3 bases, with 10 bases left between them. CDR1 and CDR2 from the germline V gene are LNHDA and SQIVND (reference sequence). The chain's CDR3 is CASSIVHADYEQYF. As DNA, the CDR3 is TGTGCCAGTAGTATAGTACACGCAGACTACGAGCAGTACTTC.

The rearrangement uses TRBV28 and TRBJ2-5; the D is unclear. Trimming stripped 5 bases from V and 3 bases from J, with 13 bases between. CDR3 length: 14 amino acids. Germline V CDR1 and CDR2: MDHEN, SYDVKM. The CDR3 DNA follows: TGTGCCAGCAGTGGGATGGGCATAGAAGAGACCCAGTACTTC. Its protein product is CASSGMGIEETQYF.

V is TRBV6-5 and J is TRBJ1-1, with D possibly being TRBD1 (5 bases). V was clipped by 0 bases and J by 4 bases, with 12 bases between them. Germline CDR1 reads MNHEY; CDR2 reads SVGAGI. This CDR3 has 15 residues. In nucleotides, the CDR3 is TGTGCCAGCAGTTACTCGGACGTAGGGGTCACTGAAGCTTTCTTT. Amino acids: CASSYSDVGVTEAFF.

The chain employs TRBV3-1 (or the pseudogene TRBV3-2) and TRBJ2-5, with D hard to call. The CDR3 is 13 residues long. Germline CDR1 and CDR2: LGHDT and YNNKEL (reference sequence). Between the trimmed V and J ends, which lost 4 bases and 2 bases, there was a span of 8 bases. CDR3 sequence reads: CASSLNGQETQYF. CDR3 sequence (DNA): TGTGCCAGCAGCCTAAACGGACAAGAGACCCAGTACTTC.

The chain couples TRBV28 to TRBJ1-1; D is undetermined. V gave up 5 bases and J gave up 3 bases, with 13 bases separating them. CDR1 MDHEN and CDR2 SYDVKM come from the germline V gene. The CDR3 loop spans 14 amino acids. In DNA form, the CDR3 reads TGTGCCAGCAGTCCAACACAGATTCACACTGAAGCTTTCTTT. Its translation: CASSPTQIHTEAFF.

This chain links TRBV29-1 with TRBJ2-1, with unresolved D. The V gene lost 4 bases and the J gene lost 0 bases, with 10 bases spanning the gap. This CDR3 contains 14 residues. Per germline, CDR1 SQVTM and CDR2 ANQGSEA. CDR3 residues: CSVVSLSSYNEQFF. The CDR3, as DNA: TGCAGCGTTGTTTCCCTGAGCTCCTACAATGAGCAGTTCTTC.